The present TCR beta chain was sequenced within a study of memory CD4+ T cells and cytomegalovirus serostatus. The CDR3 is 12 residues long. Germline lookup yields CDR1 MNHEY and CDR2 SVGAGI. V lost 11 bases, J lost 4 bases, and 5 bases stayed unmatched. This clone counts as medium-sized. The antigen is unknown. Original handling: Out-of-frame sequences were removed, leaving 2 million to 2.5 million distinct TCRbeta sequences. Sequenced by immunoSEQ multiplex PCR; TCRdb stores in-frame clones only, minus some. The V and J calls and clone size are taken from that table; D and trimming were inferred from the DNA. The table includes 80,000 or so clones, roughly 78% detected once. Single viable CD3+CD4+CD8-CD45RO+ cells were sorted as the memory CD4+ T cells. Study outcomes and limitations: CD4+ memory repertoires contained about two fifths of the 164 reported CMV TCRbeta sequences.

Sequencing used memory CD4+ T cells from blood. The sequence derives from an adult in good health and CMV-seropositive. The rearrangement links TRBV6-5 to TRBJ1-1; TRBD1 aligns across 9 bases. The CDR3 region has the DNA TGTGCCGTCCAACAGGGGGCCACTGAAGCTTTCTTT. This sequence encodes CAVQQGATEAFF.